The clone carrying this TCR beta chain showed up just a few times. Antigen unknown. As for treatment: approximately nine-day PBMC culture with coronavirus spike peptide pools or control peptides (ViraFEST assay). Samples of CD4+ T cells were obtained from the unexposed donor before the COVID-19 pandemic (2011-2018). Antigen-specific T cells were expanded with peptide pools by ViraFEST, and TCRs were then sequenced. This sample stems from a study of vaccination and CD4 T cells after COVID-19. Study information: The post-COVID sampling time was a median roughly 99 days after diagnosis, ranging from 35 to 161. Following dose two, a median around 65 days (range 14 to 241) passed before post-vaccine samples were taken.

At the Johns Hopkins FTIC core, DNA taken from cultured CD4+ T cells was sequenced by way of the Oncomine TCR Beta short-read assay. TCRdb fed the PCR reads into MiXCR, producing one record per CDR3 protein. The top ten clones hold less than 40% of a sample with some 7,000 distinct CDR3 sequences, about 30% of them seen once. The V gene's germline CDR1 is SGHTA and CDR2 FQGTGA. Trimming pared 0 bases from V and 6 bases from J, leaving 9 bases between. The CDR3 is 15 residues long. The gene calls are TRBV7-3 and TRBJ1-6; D is perhaps TRBD1 (5 bases). Specimen: CD4+ T cells from blood, cultured in vitro. This sequence was found in a human donor in good health. CDR3 DNA: TGTGCCAGCAGCTTAACCGGACATTTTAATTCACCCCTCCACTTT. Protein: CASSLTGHFNSPLHF.